This TCR beta chain was obtained from a study of neurological immune-mediated disorders (dated by TCRdb to about 2019). Some background on the complete study: The study compared peripheral blood TCR-beta repertoires of HTLV-I-associated myelopathy (HAM/TSP) patients, multiple sclerosis patients and healthy controls using UMI-based sequencing. Longitudinal HAM/TSP and healthy donors were sampled at 3 time-points each (about 3-45 month intervals). The approximately 100 TCR-beta libraries included longitudinal samples, technical triplicates and paired sorted CD4+ and CD8+ T-cell subsets alongside PBMC samples. Of the roughly 70 subjects in the cohort, about 14 were HAM/TSP patients, some 35 were multiple sclerosis patients, and about 20 were healthy controls.

cDNA was synthesized by template-switch 5'RACE using a primer with a 10-nucleotide random unique molecular identifier that tagged each TCR transcript. Every sequencing run covered 15-18 subjects and yielded more than 170 million TCR-beta sequences. The RNeasy kit was used to extract total RNA. The KAPA Real-time Library Amplification kit was used to amplify TCR-beta VDJ regions with primers for the TCR constant region and the 5'RACE anchor. Sample indexes and Illumina adaptors were added in a first PCR, after which library yield was increased in a second PCR. After Ampure bead purification, the roughly 650 bp TCR product was size-selected on a 2% E-gel SizeSelection system. Library quality was checked on a Bioanalyzer, concentration was measured with Qubit, and libraries were quantified with the Kapa Library Quantification kit before pooling. Libraries were sequenced paired-end 2 x 150 bp on an Illumina HiSeq 2500. To increase sequence diversity, roughly 24-32% phiX was spiked into each library pool. On the study's bioinformatics: The UMI-based MiGEC pipeline processed quality-filtered reads and removed over 90% of raw TCR sequences during error correction. IMGT germline references were used for alignment of VDJ genes, and clonotypes were defined by a unique CDR3 amino acid sequence together with V-J genes. Clonal expansion, Shannon diversity, and CDR3 relatedness (CalcPairwiseDistances, ClusterSamples) were evaluated with VDJtools, and phylogenetic trees were built with CLCbio workbench. Using coefficient-of-variation modelling across technical triplicates, the study counted a clone as expanded if it had at least 8 unique UMIs. The public reads were reanalyzed by TCRdb: fastp trimming at Q25, MiXCR alignment, in-frame beta chains only. Each record represents a unique CDR3 protein, reported with the most common genes and DNA among its rows. Here the V and J calls rest on TCRdb's processing, not on the authors' analysis. The sample table contains approximately 45,000 distinct CDR3 sequences; only one count was recorded for around an eighth of them. The ten largest account for more than 9.5% of the sample.

The germline V gene gives CDR1 as MRHNA and CDR2 as SNTAGT. The CDR3 spans 13 residues, from the cysteine through the phenylalanine. CDR3 DNA is the only sequence kept; it has 39 bases, read in frame from the first base. This specimen's time point label, per the study, means: longitudinal time-point 3. Blood bank volunteers in Maryland, USA served as the healthy controls. For the unsorted PBMC libraries, 2 million PBMCs were stored in RNAlater at -80 degrees C until RNA extraction and were used to generate the libraries. PBMCs were separated from peripheral blood using Ficoll-Hypaque density gradient centrifugation and then cryopreserved in liquid nitrogen. Overall results and qualifications from the work: TCR clonal expansion was highest in HAM/TSP patients and lowest in MS patients, with MS patients falling below even healthy controls. Expanded clones from different subjects shared no identical CDR3 amino acid sequences, which suggests that TCR-beta repertoires were private in all groups.

As to this clonotype: Which antigen it targets is not known. Within one base of it there is no much larger clone, and no base qualities were kept.

The TCR sequence derives from a man aged 25-45 years in good health. The sequenced sample was PBMCs. The sequence is built from TRBV6-4 and TRBJ2-3; confidence is insufficient to name the D gene. The base sequence is TGTGTCATCAGTGACTCTAGCACAGATACGCAGTATTTT. This codes for CVISDSSTDTQYF.